This entry is about one TCR beta chain. What it binds is unknown. The data are from a study of shared clonotypes between healthy human individuals. Study-level information: Each donor contributed plates that comprised three CD4 naive, three CD4 memory, two CD8 naive and one CD8 memory. Study-wide results and caveats: A generally larger estimated richness was seen in naive subsets than in memory subsets. Around 5% of naive CD4 clonotypes were common to a handful of donors.

Selected positively for CCR7 and CD45RO-negative, naive CD8 cells excluded terminally differentiated effector memory CD45RA+ cells. Template for every sorted-subset replicate PCR totaled about 0.2 ug DNA, around 33,000 T cell genomes. Data came from immunoSEQ multiplex PCR; TCRdb stores just in-frame clones and leaves some out. The sample lists about 2.1 million clones, roughly 93% occurring once. The sample taken for sequencing was naive CD8+ T cells from PBMCs. The TCR comes from a man aged 18-30 years in good health. Some clones in this sample may be carry-over from other donors' samples.

CDR3 in DNA: TGTGCCTGCCTTGCCGCGGGAGTTCACAATGAGCAGTTCTTC. Protein sequence: CACLAAGVHNEQFF. V usage is TRBV30 and J usage is TRBJ2-1; 7 bases map to TRBD2. With 6 bases clipped from V and 5 bases from J, the junction kept 10 bases outside the gene matches. The CDR3 has 14 amino acids. CDR1 and CDR2 from the germline V gene are GTSNPN and SVGIG (reference sequence).